This T cell receptor (beta chain) was recorded in a study of identical twins. Study-level results: Twins' surplus sharing was weaker for beta out-of-frame sequences.

Template switching added a universal primer binding site, and final cDNA carried unique molecular identifiers. Using its own MiXCR run on the 5' RACE reads, TCRdb lists one record per CDR3 protein. The sample lists 200,000 to 300,000 distinct CDR3 sequences; over 9.5% were seen once. A remark on this clonotype: Its specificity is not known.

There are 14 residues in the CDR3. Trimming took 3 bases from V and 8 from J; bases not matched to a gene: 4. Germline loops: CDR1 SGHRS, CDR2 YFSETQ. This clonotype originated in a man over 45 in good health. The rearrangement links TRBV5-1 to TRBJ1-4; 10 bases align to TRBD1. Sequenced: memory T cells sorted from blood. CDR3 in amino acids: CASSWGQGKEKLFF. As DNA, the CDR3 is TGCGCCAGCAGCTGGGGACAGGGGAAAGAAAAACTGTTTTTT. Drawing the rest from reference TRBV5-1 and TRBJ1-4, the complete variable domain is KAGVTQTPRYLIKTRGQQVTLSCSPISGHRSVSWYQQTPGQGLQFLFEYFSETQRNKGNFPGRFSGRQFSNSRSEMNVSTLELGDSALYLCASSWGQGKEKLFFGSGTQLSVL.